This passage covers 22 T cell receptor beta chains from one sample sequenced in a study of T cell responses to AZD1222 COVID-19 vaccine. Method: immunoSEQ multiplex PCR; TCRdb's copy keeps in-frame clones and lacks some. The repertoire holds 150,000 to 180,000 clones, with less than 90% as singletons. Source: peripheral blood, taken on day 0 of AZD1222 vaccination. These receptors originate from an adult in good health.

The chain uses TRBV3-1 (or the pseudogene TRBV3-2) and TRBJ1-2; no clear D. The ends were cut back, 4 bases at V and 0 bases at J, with 12 bases in the middle. Germline CDR1 and CDR2: LGHDT and YNNKEL (reference sequence). The CDR3 runs 15 residues. This CDR3 reads CASSRRGQTNYGYTF. The DNA for the CDR3 is TGTGCCAGCAGCCGCCGCGGGCAGACTAACTATGGCTACACCTTC.

The chain combines TRBV5-4 with TRBJ1-1, with TRBD1 identical over 10 bases. The CDR3 length is 15 residues. Trimming removed 3 bases from V and 3 bases from J; junction bases left unmatched: 5. Germline V lookup: CDR1 SGHNT, CDR2 YYREEE (reference sequence). The CDR3, as DNA: TGTGCCAGCAGCTCCGGGGACAGGGGTTACACTGAAGCTTTCTTT. Encoded protein: CASSSGDRGYTEAFF.

This clone was detected only once. DNA for the CDR3: TGCGCCAGCAGCTTGGACATCAAGACTGAAGCTTTCTTT. Translated, it gives CASSLDIKTEAFF. The chain employs TRBV5-1 and TRBJ1-1; D not resolved. Germline CDR1 reads SGHRS; CDR2 reads YFSETQ. The V end was cut by 0 bases, the J end by 5 bases, with 8 bases between. The CDR3 sequence is 13 residues long.

The genes are TRBV7-2 and TRBJ1-2, with 8 bases fitting TRBD1. V was pared by 4 bases and J by 6 bases, with 7 bases of the junction left unmatched. Germline V gene lookup returns CDR1 SGHTA and CDR2 FQGNSA. This CDR3 spans 14 amino acids. The DNA for the CDR3 is TGTGCCAGCAGCTCGATGACAGGGGCGGATGGCTACACCTTC. This sequence encodes CASSSMTGADGYTF.

The chain recombines TRBV6-6 with TRBJ1-4; TRBD1 matches at 8 bases. V lost 2 bases to trimming and J lost 5 bases; unmatched junction nucleotides: 4. Germline assignment: CDR1 MNHNY and CDR2 SVGAGI (reference sequence). CDR3 length equals 15 residues. The CDR3 sequence is CASSYGGQANEKLFF. The DNA of the CDR3 is TGTGCCAGCAGTTACGGGGGACAGGCAAATGAAAAACTGTTTTTT.

The V and J genes are TRBV5-4 and TRBJ2-5; 8 bases match TRBD2. Germline V gives CDR1 SGHNT, CDR2 YYREEE (reference sequence). J was trimmed by 2 bases and V by 4 bases; bases with no gene match: 7. The CDR3 length is 15 residues. The CDR3 loop reads CASSLIAGKQETQYF. The CDR3 nucleotides read TGTGCCAGCAGCCTTATAGCGGGGAAACAAGAGACCCAGTACTTC.

This clone was seen a single time. The CDR3 loop reads CASSPSAGNYGYTF. CDR3 DNA sequence: TGTGCCAGCAGCCCAAGTGCTGGGAACTATGGCTACACCTTC. J is TRBJ1-2 and V is TRBV7-9; D unclear. CDR3 length: 14 residues. The V and J ends lost 5 bases and 2 bases respectively, with 12 bases between them. CDR1 SEHNR and CDR2 FQNEAQ come from the germline V gene (reference sequence).

In its sample, this clone was seen once. CDR3 in DNA: TGTGCCACCCAACCAGGGACGGATAGCAATCAGCCCCAGCATTTT. Encoded protein: CATQPGTDSNQPQHF. J is TRBJ1-5 and V is TRBV19, with D possibly TRBD1 on 5 matching bases. The CDR3 has 15 residues. CDR1 and CDR2 from the germline V gene are LNHDA and SQIVND (reference sequence). The V gene lost 10 bases and the J gene lost 0 bases, with 16 bases spanning the gap.

The chain couples TRBV7-9 to TRBJ2-1; perhaps D is TRBD1 or TRBD2 (5 bases each). The CDR3 is made up of 15 amino acids. Per germline, CDR1 SEHNR and CDR2 FQNEAQ (reference sequence). Between the trimmed V and J ends, which lost 5 bases and 3 bases, there was a span of 14 bases. The CDR3 protein is CASSPQRGVYNEQFF. Here the CDR3 DNA reads TGTGCCAGCAGCCCACAGCGAGGGGTCTACAATGAGCAGTTCTTC.

This chain uses TRBV6-5 with TRBJ2-7; 10 bases match TRBD1. The V and J ends lost 8 bases and 5 bases, in that order; junction bases with no gene match: 6. The germline CDR1 and CDR2 sequences are MNHEY and SVGAGI. This CDR3 has 13 residues. The CDR3 coding sequence is TGTGCCAGCCGACAGGGGGCGGGACACGAGCAGTACTTC. Its translation is CASRQGAGHEQYF.

The chain recombines TRBV9 with TRBJ1-6; D remains unclear. Trimming cost V 1 base and J 7 bases, with 3 bases left between them. The germline gives CDR1 SGDLS, CDR2 YYNGEE. This CDR3 spans 12 amino acids. DNA for the CDR3: TGTGCCAGCAGCGTACTGAATTCACCCCTCCACTTT. Its translation: CASSVLNSPLHF.

V gene TRBV2 combines with J gene TRBJ2-5, with D unresolved. Per germline, CDR1 SNHLY and CDR2 FYNNEI. V lost 8 bases and J lost 5, with 9 bases in between. The CDR3 runs 11 residues. CDR3 coding DNA: TGTGCCAGCGTGGAGTGGGAGACCCAGTACTTC. Translating gives CASVEWETQYF.

The chain recombines TRBV18 with TRBJ2-1; D remains ambiguous. This CDR3 contains 14 residues. Deletions cut 2 bases from V and 2 bases from J, with 7 bases between. Germline V gene lookup returns CDR1 KGHSH and CDR2 LQKENI. The CDR3 DNA is TGTGCCAGCTCACCAACTCCAACCTACAATGAGCAGTTCTTC. It codes for CASSPTPTYNEQFF.

This chain connects TRBV29-1 to TRBJ2-7; 10 bases fit TRBD1. CDR1 SQVTM and CDR2 ANQGSEA come from the germline V gene. After removal of 7 bases from V and 4 bases from J, the junction contained 7 bases not matched to a gene. The CDR3 is made up of 13 amino acids. The DNA for the CDR3 is TGCAGCGCAAACCCGGGACAGGGGTACGAGCAGTACTTC. Translation gives CSANPGQGYEQYF.

The V gene is TRBV28, the J gene TRBJ1-4; 7 nucleotides line up with TRBD1. The germline CDR1 and CDR2 sequences are MDHEN and SYDVKM. J was trimmed by 8 bases and V by 4 bases; bases with no gene match: 13. The length of the CDR3 is 16 residues. CDR3 in amino acids: CASSSGTASFREKLFF. CDR3 DNA: TGTGCCAGCAGTTCCGGGACAGCCTCCTTTCGCGAAAAACTGTTTTTT.

The chain's CDR3 is CASSYDSNYGYTF. Here the CDR3 DNA reads TGTGCCAGCAGTTACGACAGTAACTATGGCTACACCTTC. This sequence joins TRBV6-5 and TRBJ1-2; TRBD1 might be the D (5 bases). Germline CDR1 is MNHEY and CDR2 is SVGAGI. Trimming took off 2 bases at V and 1 base at J, with 5 bases between the two ends. The CDR3 has 13 amino acids.

This chain connects TRBV6-5 to TRBJ1-5, with TRBD1 matching 10 bases. The CDR3 has 15 residues. Per the germline V gene, CDR1 is MNHEY and CDR2 is SVGAGI. V gave up 7 bases and J gave up 4 bases; unmatched junction bases: 7. The CDR3, as DNA: TGTGCCAGCACCCCGGACAGGGGGGGAAATCAGCCCCAGCATTTT. Its protein is CASTPDRGGNQPQHF.

This chain joins TRBV6-6 and TRBJ1-5; D remains ambiguous. The V gene lost 5 bases and the J gene lost 4 bases, with 12 bases spanning the gap. The germline V gene encodes CDR1 MNHNY and CDR2 SVGAGI (reference sequence). CDR3 length: 14 amino acids. The CDR3 loop is CASSGLEGNQPQHF. The CDR3, as DNA: TGTGCCAGCAGTGGACTGGAAGGTAATCAGCCCCAGCATTTT.

The V call is TRBV5-6, the J call TRBJ1-2; TRBD1 might be the D (5 bases). Germline CDR1 and CDR2: SGHDT and YYEEEE. The CDR3 sequence is 13 residues long. Trimming took 4 bases from V and 3 from J, leaving 10 bases between them. CDR3 loop: CASSPGMDYGYTF. The CDR3 region has the DNA TGTGCCAGCAGCCCAGGGATGGACTATGGCTACACCTTC.

The chain is built from TRBV19 and TRBJ1-6; D is unresolved. The CDR3 consists of 16 residues. The V end lost 4 bases, the J end lost 0 bases, and 10 bases lay between the germline ends. Germline assignment: CDR1 LNHDA and CDR2 SQIVND (reference sequence). The CDR3 loop is CASSTPTGSYNSPLHF. The CDR3 bases are TGTGCCAGTAGTACCCCGACGGGCTCCTATAATTCACCCCTCCACTTT.

This clone showed up just a few times. This chain uses TRBV7-2 with TRBJ2-1, with 8 bases that match TRBD1. Germline CDR1 is SGHTA and CDR2 is FQGNSA. V dropped 7 bases and J dropped 5; count of bases not matched to a gene: 7. There are 14 residues in the CDR3. The CDR3 region has the DNA TGTGCCAGCAACCGGGACAGGCAAGACAATGAGCAGTTCTTC. Protein: CASNRDRQDNEQFF.

The chain employs TRBV7-6 and TRBJ1-6, with D possibly being TRBD1 (5 bases). Germline V gene sequence: CDR1 SGHVS, CDR2 FNYEAQ. This CDR3 region has 12 residues. V lost 8 bases and J lost 8, with 10 bases in between. The CDR3 is CASGGFDSPLHF. CDR3 DNA sequence: TGTGCCAGCGGGGGGTTTGATTCACCCCTCCACTTT.